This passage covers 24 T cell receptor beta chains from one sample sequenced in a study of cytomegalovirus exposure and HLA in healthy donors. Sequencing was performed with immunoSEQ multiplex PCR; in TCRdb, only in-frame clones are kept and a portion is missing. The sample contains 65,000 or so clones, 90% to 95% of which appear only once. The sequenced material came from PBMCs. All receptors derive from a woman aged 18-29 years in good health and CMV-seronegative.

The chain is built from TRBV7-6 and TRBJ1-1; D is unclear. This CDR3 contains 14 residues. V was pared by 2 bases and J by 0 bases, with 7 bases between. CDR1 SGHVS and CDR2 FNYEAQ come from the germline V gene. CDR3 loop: CASSLPGMNTEAFF. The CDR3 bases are TGTGCCAGCAGCTTACCCGGGATGAACACTGAAGCTTTCTTT.

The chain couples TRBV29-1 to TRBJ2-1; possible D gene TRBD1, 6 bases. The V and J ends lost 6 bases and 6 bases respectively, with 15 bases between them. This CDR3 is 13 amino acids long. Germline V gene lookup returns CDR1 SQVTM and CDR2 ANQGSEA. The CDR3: CSVPEQGFNEQFF. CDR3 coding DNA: TGCAGCGTGCCGGAACAGGGTTTCAATGAGCAGTTCTTC.

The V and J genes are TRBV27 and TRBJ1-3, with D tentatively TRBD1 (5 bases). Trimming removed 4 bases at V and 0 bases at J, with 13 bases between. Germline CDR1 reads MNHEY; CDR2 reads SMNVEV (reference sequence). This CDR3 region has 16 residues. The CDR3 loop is CASSSRAPNSGNTIYF. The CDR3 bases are TGTGCCAGCAGTTCCAGGGCTCCCAACTCTGGAAACACCATATATTTT.

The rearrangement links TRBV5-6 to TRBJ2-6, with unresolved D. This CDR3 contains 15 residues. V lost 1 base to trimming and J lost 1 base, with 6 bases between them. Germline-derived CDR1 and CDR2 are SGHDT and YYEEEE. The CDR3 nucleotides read TGTGCCAGCAGCTTGCGGGTATCTGGGGCCAACGTCCTGACTTTC. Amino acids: CASSLRVSGANVLTF.

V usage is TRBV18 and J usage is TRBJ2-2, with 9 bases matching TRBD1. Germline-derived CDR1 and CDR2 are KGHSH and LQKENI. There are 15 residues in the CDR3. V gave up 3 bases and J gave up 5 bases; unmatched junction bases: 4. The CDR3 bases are TGTGCCAGCTCACCCTTACAGGGGGCGACCGGGGAGCTGTTTTTT. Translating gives CASSPLQGATGELFF.

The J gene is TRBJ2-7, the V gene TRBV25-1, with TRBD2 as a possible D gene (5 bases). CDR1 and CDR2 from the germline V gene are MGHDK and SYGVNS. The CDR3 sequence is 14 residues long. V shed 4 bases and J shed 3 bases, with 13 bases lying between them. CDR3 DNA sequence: TGTGCCAGCAGTGGGACGGGGTCGGACTACGAGCAGTACTTC. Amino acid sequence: CASSGTGSDYEQYF.

This CDR3 is CASSLGAHTEAFF. The CDR3 DNA reads as TGTGCCAGCAGCTTAGGGGCACACACTGAAGCTTTCTTT. The genes are TRBV11-3 and TRBJ1-1, with D unclear. This CDR3 comprises 13 residues. Germline V gives CDR1 SGHNT, CDR2 YENEEA. Trimming pared 1 base from V and 3 bases from J, leaving 6 bases between. Variable domain in full (rest from reference TRBV11-3 and TRBJ1-1): EAGVVQSPRYKIIEKKQPVAFWCNPISGHNTLYWYLQNLGQGPELLIRYENEEAVDDSQLPKDRFSAERLKGVDSTLKIQPAELGDSAVYLCASSLGAHTEAFFGQGTRLTVV.

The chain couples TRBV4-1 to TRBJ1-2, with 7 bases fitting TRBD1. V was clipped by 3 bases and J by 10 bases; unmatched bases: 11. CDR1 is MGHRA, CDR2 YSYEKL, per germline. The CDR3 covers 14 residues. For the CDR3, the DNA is TGCGCCAGCAGCCACACCCCGGGACAGCTGGACTACACCTTC. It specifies CASSHTPGQLDYTF.

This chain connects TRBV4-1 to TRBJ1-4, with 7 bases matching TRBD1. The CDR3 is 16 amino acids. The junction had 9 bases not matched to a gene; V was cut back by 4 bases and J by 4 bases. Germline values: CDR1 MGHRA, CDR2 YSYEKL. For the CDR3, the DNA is TGCGCCAGCAGCCGTACCACAGGGGCGAGTAATGAAAAACTGTTTTTT. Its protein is CASSRTTGASNEKLFF.

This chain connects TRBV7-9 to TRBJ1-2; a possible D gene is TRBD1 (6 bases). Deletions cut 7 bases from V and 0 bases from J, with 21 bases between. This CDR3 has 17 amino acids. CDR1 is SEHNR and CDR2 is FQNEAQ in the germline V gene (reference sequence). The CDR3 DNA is TGTGCCAGCACTCCCCTGGCCGGGACACCTGCTAACTATGGCTACACCTTC. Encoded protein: CASTPLAGTPANYGYTF. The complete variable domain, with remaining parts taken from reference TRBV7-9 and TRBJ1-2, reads DTGVSQNPRHKITKRGQNVTFRCDPISEHNRLYWYRQTLGQGPEFLTYFQNEAQLEKSRLLSDRFSAERPKGSFSTLEIQRTEQGDSAMYLCASTPLAGTPANYGYTFGSGTRLTVV.

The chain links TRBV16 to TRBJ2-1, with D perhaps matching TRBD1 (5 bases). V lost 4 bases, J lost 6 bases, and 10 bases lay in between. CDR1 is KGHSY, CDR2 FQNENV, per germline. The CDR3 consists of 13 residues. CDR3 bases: TGTGCCAGCAGCCGCGACAGCAGCAATGAGCAGTTCTTC. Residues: CASSRDSSNEQFF.

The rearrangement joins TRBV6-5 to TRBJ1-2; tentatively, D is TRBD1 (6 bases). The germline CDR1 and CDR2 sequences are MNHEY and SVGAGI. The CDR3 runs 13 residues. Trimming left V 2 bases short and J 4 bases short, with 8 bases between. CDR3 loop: CASSYGGAYGYTF. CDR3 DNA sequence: TGTGCCAGCAGTTACGGGGGGGCCTATGGCTACACCTTC.

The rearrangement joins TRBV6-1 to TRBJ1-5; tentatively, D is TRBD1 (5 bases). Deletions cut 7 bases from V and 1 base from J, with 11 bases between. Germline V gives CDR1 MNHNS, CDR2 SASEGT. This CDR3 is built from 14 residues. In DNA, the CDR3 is TGTGCCAGCAAAGGCAAGGGGAGCAATCAGCCCCAGCATTTT. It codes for CASKGKGSNQPQHF.

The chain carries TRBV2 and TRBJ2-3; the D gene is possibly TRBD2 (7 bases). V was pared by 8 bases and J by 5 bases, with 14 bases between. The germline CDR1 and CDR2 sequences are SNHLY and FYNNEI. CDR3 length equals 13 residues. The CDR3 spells CASGGAVRDTQYF. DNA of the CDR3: TGTGCCAGCGGGGGGGCAGTAAGAGATACGCAGTATTTT.

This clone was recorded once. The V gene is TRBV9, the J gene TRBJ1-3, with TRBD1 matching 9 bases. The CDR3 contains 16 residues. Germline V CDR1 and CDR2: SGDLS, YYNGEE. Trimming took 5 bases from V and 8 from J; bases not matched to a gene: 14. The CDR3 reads CASRPGTGLFADTIYF. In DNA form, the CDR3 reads TGTGCCAGCAGGCCGGGGACAGGGCTTTTTGCGGACACCATATATTTT. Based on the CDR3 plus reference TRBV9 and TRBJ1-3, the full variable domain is DSGVTQTPKHLITATGQRVTLRCSPRSGDLSVYWYQQSLDQGLQFLIQYYNGEERAKGNILERFSAQQFPDLHSELNLSSLELGDSALYFCASRPGTGLFADTIYFGEGSWLTVV.

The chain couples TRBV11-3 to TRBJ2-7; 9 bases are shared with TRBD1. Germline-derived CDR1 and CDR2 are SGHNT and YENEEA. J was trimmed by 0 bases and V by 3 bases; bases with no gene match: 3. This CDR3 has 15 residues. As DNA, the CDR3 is TGTGCCAGCAGCTTTACGGGACAGGGCTCCTACGAGCAGTACTTC. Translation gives CASSFTGQGSYEQYF.

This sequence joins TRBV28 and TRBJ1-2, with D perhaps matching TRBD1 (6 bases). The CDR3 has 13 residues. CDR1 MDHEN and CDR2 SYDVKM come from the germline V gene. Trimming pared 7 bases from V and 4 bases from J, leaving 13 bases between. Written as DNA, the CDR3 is TGTGCCAGCACCCGGGGGGGGCCCTATGGCTACACCTTC. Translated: CASTRGGPYGYTF.

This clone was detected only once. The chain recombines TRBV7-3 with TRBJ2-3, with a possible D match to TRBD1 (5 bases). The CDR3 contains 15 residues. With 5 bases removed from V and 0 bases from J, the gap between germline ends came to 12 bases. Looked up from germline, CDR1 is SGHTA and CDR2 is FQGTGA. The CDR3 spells CASSPWGGSTDTQYF. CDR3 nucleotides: TGTGCCAGCAGCCCATGGGGCGGTAGCACAGATACGCAGTATTTT.

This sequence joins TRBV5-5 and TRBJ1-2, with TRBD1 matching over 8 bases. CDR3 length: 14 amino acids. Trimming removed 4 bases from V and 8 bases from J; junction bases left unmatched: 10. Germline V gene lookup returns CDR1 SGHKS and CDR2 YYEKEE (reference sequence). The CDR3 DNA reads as TGTGCCAGCAGCCCCGGACAGGGAGGGGGCGGCTACACCTTC. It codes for CASSPGQGGGGYTF.

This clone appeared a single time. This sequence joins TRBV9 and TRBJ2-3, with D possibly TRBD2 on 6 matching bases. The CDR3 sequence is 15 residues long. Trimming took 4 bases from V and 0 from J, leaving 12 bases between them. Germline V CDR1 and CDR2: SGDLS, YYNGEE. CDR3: CASSLLRGSTDTQYF. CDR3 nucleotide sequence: TGTGCCAGCAGCTTACTCCGGGGGAGCACAGATACGCAGTATTTT.

CDR3 region: CASRQGATDTQYF. The CDR3, as DNA: TGTGCCAGCAGACAGGGGGCCACAGATACGCAGTATTTT. V usage is TRBV6-5 and J usage is TRBJ2-3; 9 bases agree with TRBD1. Germline V gene sequence: CDR1 MNHEY, CDR2 SVGAGI. Trimming took 6 bases from V and 2 from J; bases not matched to a gene: 0. The CDR3 spans 13 residues.

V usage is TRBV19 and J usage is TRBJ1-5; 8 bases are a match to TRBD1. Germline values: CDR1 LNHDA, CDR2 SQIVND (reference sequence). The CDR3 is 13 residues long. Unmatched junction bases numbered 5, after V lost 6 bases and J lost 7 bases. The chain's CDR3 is CASRRQGNQPQHF. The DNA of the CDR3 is TGTGCCAGTAGACGACAGGGGAACCAGCCCCAGCATTTT.

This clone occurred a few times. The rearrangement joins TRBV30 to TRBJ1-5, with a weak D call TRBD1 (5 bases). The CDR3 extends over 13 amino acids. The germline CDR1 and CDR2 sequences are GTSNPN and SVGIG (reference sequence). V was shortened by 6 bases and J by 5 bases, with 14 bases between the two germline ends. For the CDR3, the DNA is TGTGCCTGCTCAGGGATGGAAGATCAGCCCCAGCATTTT. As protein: CACSGMEDQPQHF. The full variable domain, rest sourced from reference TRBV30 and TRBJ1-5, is SQTIHQWPATLVQPVGSPLSLECTVEGTSNPNLYWYRQAAGRGLQLLFYSVGIGQISSEVPQNLSASRPQDRQFILSSKKLLLSDSGFYLCACSGMEDQPQHFGDGTRLSIL.

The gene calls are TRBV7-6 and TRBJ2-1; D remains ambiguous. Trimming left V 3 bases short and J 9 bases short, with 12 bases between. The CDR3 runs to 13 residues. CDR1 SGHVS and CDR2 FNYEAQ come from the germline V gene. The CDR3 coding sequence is TGTGCCAGCAGCTTTAAGGAGCGCACTGAGCAGTTCTTC. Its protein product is CASSFKERTEQFF.